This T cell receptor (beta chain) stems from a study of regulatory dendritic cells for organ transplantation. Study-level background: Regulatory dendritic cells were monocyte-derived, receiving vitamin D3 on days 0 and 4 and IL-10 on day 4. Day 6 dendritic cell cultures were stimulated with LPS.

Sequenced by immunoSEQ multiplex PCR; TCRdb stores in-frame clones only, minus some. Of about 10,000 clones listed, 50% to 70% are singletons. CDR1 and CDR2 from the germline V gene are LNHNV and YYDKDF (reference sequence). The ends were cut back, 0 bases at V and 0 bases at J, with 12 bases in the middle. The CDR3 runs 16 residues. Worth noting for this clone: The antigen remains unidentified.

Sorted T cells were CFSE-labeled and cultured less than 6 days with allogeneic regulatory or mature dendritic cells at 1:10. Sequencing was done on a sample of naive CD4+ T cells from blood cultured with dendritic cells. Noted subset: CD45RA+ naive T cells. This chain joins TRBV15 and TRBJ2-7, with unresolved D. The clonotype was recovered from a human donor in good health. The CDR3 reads CATSRDLVESSYEQYF. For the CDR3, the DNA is TGTGCCACCAGCAGAGATCTTGTGGAGAGCTCCTACGAGCAGTACTTC.